One sample yielded the 24 T cell receptor beta chains listed below, sequenced in a study of cytomegalovirus exposure and HLA in healthy donors. The PCR had 60 Vbeta and 13 Jbeta primers. TCRdb's copy holds only in-frame clones and misses some; the assay was immunoSEQ multiplex PCR. The sample holds some 140,000 clones; roughly 79% are singletons and the top ten take approximately 1.5%. Input material: PBMCs. Source of these receptors: a woman aged 18-35 years in good health and CMV-seronegative.

This clone was detected once. The V gene is TRBV25-1, the J gene TRBJ2-5; possible D gene TRBD2, 6 bases. The CDR3 sequence is 12 residues long. The V gene lost 6 bases and the J gene lost 11 bases, with 16 bases spanning the gap. CDR1 is MGHDK and CDR2 is SYGVNS in the germline V gene. This CDR3 reads CASRSGFGEQYF. The CDR3 nucleotides are TGTGCCAGCAGAAGCGGGTTTGGGGAGCAGTACTTC.

This chain's CDR3 is CASSLHRGADTQYF. The CDR3 region has the DNA TGCGCCAGCAGCCTCCACAGGGGAGCAGATACGCAGTATTTT. The V call is TRBV5-1, the J call TRBJ2-3, with 7 positions matching TRBD1. The V gene's germline CDR1 is SGHRS and CDR2 YFSETQ. CDR3 size: 14 residues. The ends lost 4 bases at V and 4 bases at J; junction bases unmatched: 6.

As regards this clone: In the same sample, other DNA sequences code for this CDR3. The CDR3 DNA is TGTGCCTGGAGTGTTTCGGGTGTTGGAAACACCATATATTTT. It yields the protein CAWSVSGVGNTIYF. The chain has TRBV30 and TRBJ1-3; D is uncertain. The germline V gene encodes CDR1 GTSNPN and CDR2 SVGIG (reference sequence). V lost 0 bases and J 3 bases, leaving 9 bases between the germline ends. There are 14 residues in the CDR3. Looking up the rest from reference TRBV30 and TRBJ1-3 gives the full variable domain: SQTIHQWPATLVQPVGSPLSLECTVEGTSNPNLYWYRQAAGRGLQLLFYSVGIGQISSEVPQNLSASRPQDRQFILSSKKLLLSDSGFYLCAWSVSGVGNTIYFGEGSWLTVV.

The chain couples TRBV10-2 to TRBJ1-5; 10 positions agree with TRBD1. Germline V CDR1 and CDR2: WSHSY, SAAADI. The CDR3 length is 15 residues. Trimming at V came to 6 bases and at J to 3 bases, leaving 5 bases not matched to a gene. CDR3 protein: CASRETGGTNQPQHF. The CDR3 nucleotides read TGCGCCAGCAGGGAGACAGGGGGCACCAATCAGCCCCAGCATTTT.

The chain is built from TRBV10-2 and TRBJ2-1; 7 bases map to TRBD2. Germline CDR1 reads WSHSY; CDR2 reads SAAADI. V lost 11 bases, J lost 5 bases, and 21 bases stayed unmatched. The CDR3 is 17 residues long. CDR3: CASQRGGLVTSDNEQFF. The CDR3 bases are TGCGCCTCTCAACGGGGCGGACTAGTCACATCCGACAATGAGCAGTTCTTC.

This clone was detected a few times. The chain uses TRBV4-2 and TRBJ2-1; a weak D match, TRBD1 (5 bases). The CDR3 has 15 amino acids. Germline values: CDR1 LGHNA, CDR2 YNFKEQ. V gave up 0 bases and J gave up 1 base, with 7 bases separating them. For the CDR3, the DNA is TGTGCCAGCAGCCAAGAGACAGAATCCTACAATGAGCAGTTCTTC. Amino acid sequence: CASSQETESYNEQFF.

This chain connects TRBV30 to TRBJ2-1; 9 nucleotides align to TRBD2. The CDR3 extends over 15 amino acids. V lost 0 bases, J lost 9 bases, and 9 bases stayed unmatched. The germline gives CDR1 GTSNPN, CDR2 SVGIG (reference sequence). The CDR3 DNA is TGTGCCTGGAGTGTAGAGCCCTCAGCGGGGGGTGAGCAGTTCTTC. This gives the protein CAWSVEPSAGGEQFF.

The chain joins TRBV29-1 to TRBJ2-7, with 9 bases fitting TRBD2. This CDR3 has 15 amino acids. Germline CDR1 SQVTM, CDR2 ANQGSEA. V lost 6 bases to trimming and J lost 3 bases; unmatched junction nucleotides: 12. CDR3 nucleotides: TGCAGCGTCCCCGGGGGCGGGGGGGCCGACTACGAGCAGTACTTC. Its translation: CSVPGGGGADYEQYF.

In this sample, this clone turned up a few times. This chain uses TRBV23-1 with TRBJ2-1, with D tentatively TRBD1 (5 bases). TRBV23-1 has ORF status, its function being uncertain. The CDR3 is made up of 17 amino acids. The ends were cut back, 0 bases at V and 7 bases at J, with 19 bases in the middle. The CDR3 is CASSQSCPDDSENEQFF. In DNA form, the CDR3 reads TGCGCCAGCAGTCAATCTTGCCCCGACGACAGCGAGAATGAGCAGTTCTTC.

The CDR3 here is CASSYGNAEQFF. The CDR3 DNA is TGCGCCAGCAGCTACGGGAACGCTGAGCAGTTCTTC. The chain joins TRBV5-1 to TRBJ2-1; tentative D call: TRBD2 (5 bases). Per germline, CDR1 SGHRS and CDR2 YFSETQ. V was cut by 3 bases and J by 9 bases, with 10 bases left in between. The CDR3 extends over 12 amino acids.

The rearrangement links TRBV12-5 to TRBJ2-1; 9 bases align to TRBD2. CDR1 and CDR2 (germline): LGHNT, FRNRAP. J lost 5 bases, V lost 9 bases, and 5 bases had no gene match. The CDR3 extends over 13 amino acids. In DNA form, the CDR3 reads TGTGCTAGAGATAGCGGGGGCAACAATGAGCAGTTCTTC. It yields the protein CARDSGGNNEQFF. Variable domain in full (rest from reference TRBV12-5 and TRBJ2-1): DARVTQTPRHKVTEMGQEVTMRCQPILGHNTVFWYRQTMMQGLELLAYFRNRAPLDDSGMPKDRFSAEMPDATLATLKIQPSEPRDSAVYFCARDSGGNNEQFFGPGTRLTVL.

This chain uses TRBV30 with TRBJ1-1, with D tentatively TRBD1 (6 bases). The germline gives CDR1 GTSNPN, CDR2 SVGIG (reference sequence). The CDR3 sequence is 14 residues long. V was cut by 3 bases and J by 0 bases, with 11 bases left in between. This CDR3 is CAWSPGVLNTEAFF. The CDR3 DNA sequence: TGTGCCTGGAGCCCAGGGGTTTTGAACACTGAAGCTTTCTTT. Looking up the rest from reference TRBV30 and TRBJ1-1 gives the full variable domain: SQTIHQWPATLVQPVGSPLSLECTVEGTSNPNLYWYRQAAGRGLQLLFYSVGIGQISSEVPQNLSASRPQDRQFILSSKKLLLSDSGFYLCAWSPGVLNTEAFFGQGTRLTVV.

V is TRBV10-3 and J is TRBJ2-7, with a tentative D call TRBD2 (5 bases). The CDR3 sequence is 13 residues long. V lost 3 bases and J lost 0, with 6 bases in between. The germline V gene has CDR1 ENHRY and CDR2 SYGVKD. The CDR3: CAISEGLSYEQYF. The CDR3 nucleotides are TGTGCCATCAGTGAAGGACTCTCCTACGAGCAGTACTTC.

This clone was observed once. V gene TRBV5-5 combines with J gene TRBJ1-3, with a tentative D call TRBD1 (6 bases). This CDR3 has 14 residues. Per the germline V gene, CDR1 is SGHKS and CDR2 is YYEKEE (reference sequence). Trimming removed 1 base at V and 4 bases at J, with 9 bases between. DNA for the CDR3: TGTGCCAGCAGCTTGCAGGGGTCGGGAAACACCATATATTTT. It codes for CASSLQGSGNTIYF.

V gene TRBV7-8 combines with J gene TRBJ1-2; 7 nucleotides line up with TRBD1. In germline, CDR1 is SGHVS, CDR2 FQNEAQ. This CDR3 region has 15 residues. Trimming cost V 5 bases and J 1 base; bases outside gene matches: 7. CDR3 residues: CASSPLAGGNYGYTF. In DNA form, the CDR3 reads TGTGCCAGCAGCCCTCTGGCAGGGGGTAACTATGGCTACACCTTC.

The chain couples TRBV29-1 to TRBJ2-1, with 10 bases lining up with TRBD2. The V segment lost 6 bases and the J segment 2 bases; nucleotides outside the gene matches: 7. The CDR3 loop spans 15 amino acids. CDR1 is SQVTM and CDR2 is ANQGSEA in the germline V gene. CDR3 DNA: TGCAGCGTCCGAGTTGGACTAGCGGCCTACAATGAGCAGTTCTTC. Protein: CSVRVGLAAYNEQFF.

This chain links TRBV19 with TRBJ2-2; possible D gene TRBD1, 5 bases. Trimming took 4 bases from V and 6 from J, leaving 12 bases between them. This CDR3 region has 14 residues. CDR1 and CDR2 (germline): LNHDA, SQIVND (reference sequence). CDR3 sequence (DNA): TGTGCCAGTAGTACCCTTCTGGGGCCCGGGGAGCTGTTTTTT. Its protein product is CASSTLLGPGELFF.

This clone appeared a single time. The chain has TRBV2 and TRBJ2-7; 10 bases are a match to TRBD2. Trimming cost V 2 bases and J 4 bases; bases outside gene matches: 8. The CDR3 runs 16 residues. CDR1 is SNHLY, CDR2 FYNNEI, per germline. CDR3: CASSELASGSQYEQYF. The CDR3 nucleotides read TGTGCCAGCAGTGAATTGGCTAGCGGGAGCCAGTACGAGCAGTACTTC.

This chain connects TRBV5-3 to TRBJ2-7, with 10 positions matching TRBD2. TRBV5-3 is an ORF, and what it does is uncertain. The CDR3 is 14 residues long. V shed 4 bases, J shed 3 bases, and the junction held 4 bases outside the gene matches. The CDR3: CARSGLAECYEQYF. CDR3 nucleotide sequence: TGTGCCAGAAGCGGACTAGCGGAATGCTACGAGCAGTACTTC.

CDR3 coding DNA: TGTGCCAGCAGTTACACTCTAGCCGGTGAGCAGTTCTTC. Protein: CASSYTLAGEQFF. J is TRBJ2-1 and V is TRBV6-6; possibly TRBD2 for D (5 bases). Per the germline V gene, CDR1 is MNHNY and CDR2 is SVGAGI (reference sequence). V lost 2 bases and J 9 bases, leaving 11 bases between the germline ends. The CDR3 is made up of 13 amino acids.

This clone was seen once. V gene TRBV30 combines with J gene TRBJ2-2, with 9 bases lining up with TRBD2. V dropped 4 bases and J dropped 5; count of bases not matched to a gene: 5. Looked up from germline, CDR1 is GTSNPN and CDR2 is SVGIG (reference sequence). The CDR3 length is 14 residues. This chain's CDR3 is CAWIAGVGTGELFF. CDR3 DNA: TGTGCCTGGATAGCGGGAGTGGGGACCGGGGAGCTGTTTTTT.

The count of this clone is one. This chain connects TRBV27 to TRBJ2-3; tentative D call: TRBD1 (6 bases). Trimming stripped 4 bases from V and 11 bases from J, with 25 bases between. The CDR3 consists of 16 residues. Germline V gene sequence: CDR1 MNHEY, CDR2 SMNVEV (reference sequence). CDR3 sequence: CASSSLITGPRGEQYF. The CDR3 DNA is TGTGCCAGCAGTTCGTTGATAACGGGGCCCAGGGGAGAGCAGTATTTT.

CDR3 residues: CASSWRGTEAFF. DNA of the CDR3: TGTGCCAGCAGCTGGCGGGGCACTGAAGCTTTCTTT. The rearrangement uses TRBV5-5 and TRBJ1-1; D unclear. Trimming took 3 bases from V and 4 from J, leaving 7 bases between them. Germline V gives CDR1 SGHKS, CDR2 YYEKEE (reference sequence). The CDR3 spans 12 residues.

The V and J genes are TRBV7-9 and TRBJ1-1; D ambiguous. The CDR3 spans 13 residues. Germline loops: CDR1 SEHNR, CDR2 FQNEAQ (reference sequence). The V gene lost 5 bases and the J gene lost 0 bases, with 7 bases spanning the gap. This CDR3 is CASSPDLNTEAFF. The CDR3 DNA sequence: TGTGCCAGCAGCCCGGACTTGAACACTGAAGCTTTCTTT. Complete variable domain (other parts from reference TRBV7-9 and TRBJ1-1): DTGVSQNPRHKITKRGQNVTFRCDPISEHNRLYWYRQTLGQGPEFLTYFQNEAQLEKSRLLSDRFSAERPKGSFSTLEIQRTEQGDSAMYLCASSPDLNTEAFFGQGTRLTVV.